One T cell receptor beta chain is described in this entry. The antigen remains unidentified. This table comes from immunoSEQ multiplex PCR, and its TCRdb copy is limited to in-frame clones, with some not included. The repertoire holds tens of thousands of clones, with about nine tenths as singletons. This sample is part of a study of T cells in tuberculosis. Study-level results: Selection depended on which cryopreserved specimens were available.

Unsorted cryopreserved PBMC were sequenced, averaging around 100,000 T cells per clinical donor. There are 16 residues in the CDR3. V shed 4 bases, J shed 3 bases, and the junction held 9 bases outside the gene matches. Germline lookup yields CDR1 ENHRY and CDR2 SYGVKD. The receptor's source is a donor aged 10 to 29 with latent tuberculosis or without tuberculosis infection. Some clones in this sample may be carry-over from other donors' samples. The chain recombines TRBV10-3 with TRBJ2-1; 7 bases fit TRBD1. Sequenced material: PBMCs. In DNA, the CDR3 is TGTGCCATCAGTGGACAGGGAGTATTTCGCTACAATGAGCAGTTCTTC. This gives the protein CAISGQGVFRYNEQFF.